Following are 8 T cell receptor beta chains from one sample sequenced in a study of blood T cell repertoires in COVID-19. TCRdb's table, derived via immunoSEQ multiplex PCR, lists solely in-frame clones and lacks some. The sample yields under 100,000 clones, just under 80% seen once. The specimen was peripheral blood. These receptor sequences come from a man aged 55 to 70 with COVID-19, enrolled during active disease.

The CDR3 sequence is CASSYGTLWNEQFF. The CDR3 DNA reads TGTGCCAGCAGTTACGGGACACTGTGGAATGAGCAGTTCTTC. The chain is built from TRBV6-5 and TRBJ2-1, with D perhaps TRBD1 (6 bases). This CDR3 has 14 amino acids. In germline, CDR1 is MNHEY, CDR2 SVGAGI. Trimming cost V 2 bases and J 7 bases, with 12 bases left between them.

The chain employs TRBV11-1 and TRBJ2-5; 8 nucleotides match TRBD1. CDR1 is SGHAT and CDR2 is FQDESV in the germline V gene (reference sequence). The junction had 9 bases not matched to a gene; V was cut back by 4 bases and J by 5 bases. The CDR3 length is 15 residues. CDR3 sequence reads: CASSSRQGIRETQYF. Written as DNA, the CDR3 is TGTGCCAGCAGCTCAAGACAGGGGATCAGGGAGACCCAGTACTTC.

The gene calls are TRBV19 and TRBJ1-2; no clear D gene. The CDR3 totals 15 residues. CDR1 is LNHDA and CDR2 is SQIVND in the germline V gene (reference sequence). V was pared by 1 base and J by 2 bases, with 11 bases between. DNA for the CDR3: TGTGCCAGTAGTATAGGTGCGGAAATAAACTATGGCTACACCTTC. Translating it yields CASSIGAEINYGYTF.

The chain recombines TRBV21-1 with TRBJ2-2; the table names TRBD1, a call not compared with the DNA. TRBV21-1 is recorded as a pseudogene. The CDR3 consists of 14 residues. The DNA for the CDR3 is TGTGCCAGCAGTGGACAGGCGAGCACCGGGGAGCTGTTTTTT. Translation gives CASSGQASTGELFF.

The DNA of the CDR3 is TGTGCCAGCAGTTGGGGCGGGGGCCGCAGGACTAATGAAAAACTGTTTTTT. Translated: CASSWGGGRRTNEKLFF. This chain uses TRBV28 with TRBJ1-4, with D perhaps matching TRBD1 (6 bases). V was shortened by 4 bases and J by 2 bases, with 17 bases between the two germline ends. The CDR3 extends over 17 amino acids. CDR1 is MDHEN and CDR2 is SYDVKM in the germline V gene.

The chain employs TRBV7-2 and TRBJ2-5; 14 bases agree with TRBD2. The length of the CDR3 is 16 residues. J was trimmed by 5 bases and V by 4 bases; bases with no gene match: 6. The germline V gene has CDR1 SGHTA and CDR2 FQGNSA. The CDR3 loop is CASSSTSGRARETQYF. The CDR3 DNA follows: TGTGCCAGCAGCTCGACTAGCGGGAGGGCCCGGGAGACCCAGTACTTC.

The chain carries TRBV5-1 and TRBJ1-5; D gene unclear. The V end was cut by 2 bases, the J end by 7 bases, with 7 bases between. This CDR3 has 12 amino acids. CDR1 is SGHRS and CDR2 is YFSETQ in the germline V gene. The CDR3 here is CASSLSGQPQHF. The DNA of the CDR3 is TGCGCCAGCAGCTTATCGGGACAGCCCCAGCATTTT.

This clone came up a few times. The V gene is TRBV15, the J gene TRBJ1-1, with unresolved D. Between the trimmed V and J ends, which lost 0 bases and 1 base, there was a span of 6 bases. Germline assignment: CDR1 LNHNV and CDR2 YYDKDF (reference sequence). There are 14 residues in the CDR3. In DNA form, the CDR3 reads TGTGCCACCAGCAGAGATCGGAGGAACACTGAAGCTTTCTTT. Its translation: CATSRDRRNTEAFF.